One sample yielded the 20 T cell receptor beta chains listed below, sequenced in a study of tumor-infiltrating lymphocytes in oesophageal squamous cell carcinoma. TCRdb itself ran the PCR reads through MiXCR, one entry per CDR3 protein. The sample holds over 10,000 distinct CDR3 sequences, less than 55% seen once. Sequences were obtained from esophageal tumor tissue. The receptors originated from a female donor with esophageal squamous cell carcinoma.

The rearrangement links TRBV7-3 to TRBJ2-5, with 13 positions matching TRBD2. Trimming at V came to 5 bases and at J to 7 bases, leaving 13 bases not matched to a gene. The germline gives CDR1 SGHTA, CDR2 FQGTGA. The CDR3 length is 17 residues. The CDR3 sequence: CASSLHRTSGGTGTQYF. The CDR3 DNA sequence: TGTGCCAGCAGCCTCCACAGGACTAGCGGGGGAACCGGGACCCAGTACTTC.

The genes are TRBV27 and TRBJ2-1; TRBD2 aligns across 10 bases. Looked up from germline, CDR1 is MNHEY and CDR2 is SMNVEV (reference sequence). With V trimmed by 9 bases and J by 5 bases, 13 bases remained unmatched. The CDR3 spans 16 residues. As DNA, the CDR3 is TGTGCCAGTTGGGAGCGGGGGGGACAGCACCACAATGAGCAGTTCTTC. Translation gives CASWERGGQHHNEQFF.

This CDR3 is CASSKTGDRETQYF. The CDR3 DNA follows: TGTGCCAGCAGCAAGACAGGGGACAGGGAGACCCAGTACTTC. V and J are TRBV11-2 and TRBJ2-7; 8 bases match TRBD1. The DNA end favors TRBJ2-5, so the J call may be wrong. Germline lookup yields CDR1 SGHAT and CDR2 FQNNGV. The CDR3 consists of 14 residues.

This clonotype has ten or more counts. DNA for the CDR3: TGTGCCAGCAGCCCGGGGACAGGGGCGTCCTCCTACGAGCAGTACTTC. Protein: CASSPGTGASSYEQYF. The chain links TRBV12-3 or TRBV12-4 to TRBJ2-7, with TRBD1 matching 10 bases. There are 16 residues in the CDR3. The V and J ends lost 6 bases and 0 bases, in that order; junction bases with no gene match: 8.

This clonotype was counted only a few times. The CDR3 reads CASSLGTADTQYF. Here the CDR3 DNA reads TGTGCCAGCAGCTTGGGGACGGCAGATACGCAGTATTTT. The gene calls are TRBV7-2 and TRBJ2-3; either TRBD1 or TRBD2 may fit D (5 bases each). The CDR3 is made up of 13 amino acids. Trimming took off 3 bases at V and 4 bases at J, with 8 bases between the two ends. From germline, CDR1 is SGHTA and CDR2 FQGNSA.

CDR3 bases: TGTGCCAGCCAGGATCAGCTCCATCAGCCCCAGCATTTT. Translated, it gives CASQDQLHQPQHF. The gene calls are TRBV11-1 and TRBJ1-5; D not resolved. The V end lost 8 bases, the J end lost 5 bases, and 13 bases lay between the germline ends. The CDR3 totals 13 residues. The germline CDR1 and CDR2 sequences are SGHAT and FQDESV (reference sequence).

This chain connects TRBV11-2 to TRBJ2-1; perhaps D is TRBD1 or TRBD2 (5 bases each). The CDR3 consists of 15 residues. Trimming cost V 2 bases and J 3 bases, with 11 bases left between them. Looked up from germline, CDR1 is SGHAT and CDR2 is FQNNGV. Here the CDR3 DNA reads TGTGCCAGCAGCTTAAGCCGGGGCGACTACAATGAGCAGTTCTTC. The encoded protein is CASSLSRGDYNEQFF.

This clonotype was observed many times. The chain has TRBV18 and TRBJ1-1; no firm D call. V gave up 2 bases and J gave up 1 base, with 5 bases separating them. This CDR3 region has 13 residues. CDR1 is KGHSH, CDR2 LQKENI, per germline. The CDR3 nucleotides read TGTGCCAGCTCACCAAAGGGGAACACTGAAGCTTTCTTT. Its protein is CASSPKGNTEAFF. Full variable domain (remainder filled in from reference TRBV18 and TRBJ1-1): NAGVMQNPRHLVRRRGQEARLRCSPMKGHSHVYWYRQLPEEGLKFMVYLQKENIIDESGMPKERFSAEFPKEGPSILRIQQVVRGDSAAYFCASSPKGNTEAFFGQGTRLTVV.

The DNA of the CDR3 is TGTGCCAGCATATCAGCACAGGACCGGATGGAGAACGAGCAGTACTTC. This sequence encodes CASISAQDRMENEQYF. The genes are TRBV6-6 and TRBJ2-5; perhaps TRBD1 as D (5 bases). Near its end, the DNA agrees better with TRBJ2-7, so the J call may be wrong. Germline V CDR1 and CDR2: MNHNY, SVGAGI (reference sequence). The CDR3 length is 16 residues.

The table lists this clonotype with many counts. The CDR3 DNA reads as TGTGCCACCAGTGACGCGGCGGGCACAGATACGCAGTATTTT. Protein: CATSDAAGTDTQYF. The chain carries TRBV24-1 and TRBJ2-3; D remains unclear. Germline CDR1 KGHDR, CDR2 SFDVKD. Trimming left V 4 bases short and J 1 base short, with 8 bases between. The length of the CDR3 is 14 residues.

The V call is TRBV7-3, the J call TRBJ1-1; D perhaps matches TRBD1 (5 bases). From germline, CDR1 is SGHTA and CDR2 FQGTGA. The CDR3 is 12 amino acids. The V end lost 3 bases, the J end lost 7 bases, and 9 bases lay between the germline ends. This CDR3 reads CASSLWDGEAFF. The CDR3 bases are TGTGCCAGCAGCTTGTGGGACGGTGAAGCTTTCTTT.

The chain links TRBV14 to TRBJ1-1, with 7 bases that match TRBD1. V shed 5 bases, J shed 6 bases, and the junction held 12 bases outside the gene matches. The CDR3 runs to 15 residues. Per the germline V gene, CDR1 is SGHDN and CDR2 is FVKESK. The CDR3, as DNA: TGTGCCAGCAGCATCCGACAGGGAGCCACAGCTGAAGCTTTCTTT. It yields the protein CASSIRQGATAEAFF. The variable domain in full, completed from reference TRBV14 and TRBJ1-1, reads EAGVTQFPSHSVIEKGQTVTLRCDPISGHDNLYWYRRVMGKEIKFLLHFVKESKQDESGMPNNRFLAERTGGTYSTLKVQPAELEDSGVYFCASSIRQGATAEAFFGQGTRLTVV.

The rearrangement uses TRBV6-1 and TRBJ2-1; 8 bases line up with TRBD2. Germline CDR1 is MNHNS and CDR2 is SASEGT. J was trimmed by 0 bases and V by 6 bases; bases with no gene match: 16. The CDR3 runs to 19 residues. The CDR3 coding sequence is TGTGCCAGCAGGGGGGGCGGGACTAGGGGTGGCGGCTCCTACAATGAGCAGTTCTTC. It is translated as CASRGGGTRGGGSYNEQFF.

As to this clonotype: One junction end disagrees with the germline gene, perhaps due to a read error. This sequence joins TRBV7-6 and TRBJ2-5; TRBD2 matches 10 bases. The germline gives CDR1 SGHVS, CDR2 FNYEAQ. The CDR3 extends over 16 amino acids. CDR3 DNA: TGTGCTAGCAGCTTAGCGCCAGCGGGGGGGCAAGAGACCCAGTACTTC. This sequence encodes CASSLAPAGGQETQYF.

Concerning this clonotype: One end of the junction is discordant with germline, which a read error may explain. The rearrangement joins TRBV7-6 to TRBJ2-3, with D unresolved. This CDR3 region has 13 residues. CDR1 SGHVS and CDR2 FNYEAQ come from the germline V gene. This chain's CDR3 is CASSYHSSDTQYF. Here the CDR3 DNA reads TGTGCTAGCAGCTATCATAGCTCAGATACGCAGTATTTT. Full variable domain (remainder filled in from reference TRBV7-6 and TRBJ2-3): GAGVSQSPRYKVTKRGQDVALRCDPISGHVSLYWYRQALGQGPEFLTYFNYEAQQDKSGLPNDRFSAERPEGSISTLTIQRTEQRDSAMYRCASSYHSSDTQYFGPGTRLTVL.

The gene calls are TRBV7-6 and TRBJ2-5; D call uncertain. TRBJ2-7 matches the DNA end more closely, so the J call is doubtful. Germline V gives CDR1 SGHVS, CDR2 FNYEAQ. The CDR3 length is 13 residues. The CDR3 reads CASSLDPFSEQYF. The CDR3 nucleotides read TGTGCCAGCAGCTTAGACCCTTTTAGCGAGCAGTACTTC.

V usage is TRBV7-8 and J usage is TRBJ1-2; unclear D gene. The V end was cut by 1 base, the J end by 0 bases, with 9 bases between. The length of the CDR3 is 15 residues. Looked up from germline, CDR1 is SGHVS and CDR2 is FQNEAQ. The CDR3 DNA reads TGTGCCAGCAGCTTAGTGCCCGGTTCTAACTATGGCTACACCTTC. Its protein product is CASSLVPGSNYGYTF.

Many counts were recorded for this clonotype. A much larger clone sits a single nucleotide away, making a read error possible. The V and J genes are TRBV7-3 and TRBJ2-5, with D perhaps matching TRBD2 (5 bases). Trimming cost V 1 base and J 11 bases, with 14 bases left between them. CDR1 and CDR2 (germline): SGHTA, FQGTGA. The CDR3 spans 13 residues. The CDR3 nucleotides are TGTGCCAGCAGCTTAATAGGCACTAGTGAGCAGTACTTC. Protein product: CASSLIGTSEQYF.

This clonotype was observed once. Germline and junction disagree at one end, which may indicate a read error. The CDR3: CASSPPDRPSVSNTGELYF. Here the CDR3 DNA reads TGTGCCAGCTCACCACCGGACAGACCATCAGTTTCGAACACCGGGGAGCTGTACTTC. The chain recombines TRBV18 with TRBJ2-3, with D possibly being TRBD1 (6 bases). CDR3 length: 19 residues. Germline loops: CDR1 KGHSH, CDR2 LQKENI.

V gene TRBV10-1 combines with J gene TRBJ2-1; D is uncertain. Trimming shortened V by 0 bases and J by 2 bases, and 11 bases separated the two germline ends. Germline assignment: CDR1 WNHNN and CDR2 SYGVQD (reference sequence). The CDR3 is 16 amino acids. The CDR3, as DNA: TGCGCCAGCAGTGAGTCGAGGACGGCGACCTACAATGAGCAGTTCTTC. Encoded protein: CASSESRTATYNEQFF.